The clone carrying this T cell receptor (beta chain) was seen repeatedly, ten times or more. This sample stems from a study of T cells in Graves' hyperthyroidism and ophthalmopathy. TCR beta CDR3 regions were amplified from RNA transcripts. HTBI primers were used for first-round RT-PCR of the TCR CDR3. TCRdb re-called the multiplex PCR reads with MiXCR, one entry per CDR3 protein. The table lists about 640,000 distinct CDR3 sequences, around 15% of them singletons. Germline CDR1 reads SNHLY; CDR2 reads FYNNEI. V was clipped by 8 bases and J by 2 bases, with 12 bases between them. CDR3 length: 13 residues.

The chain uses TRBV2 and TRBJ1-2; TRBD1 is a possible D gene (6 bases). The sequenced sample consisted of blood. This receptor was obtained from a woman aged 50 to 60 with Graves' ophthalmopathy. The chain's CDR3 is CASHRDENYGYTF. As DNA, the CDR3 is TGTGCCAGCCACAGGGACGAAAACTATGGCTACACCTTC.